This T cell receptor beta chain stems from a study of OX40 agonist ivuxolimab in advanced cancers. Study-wide context: Ivuxolimab was a fully human IgG2 agonistic monoclonal antibody targeting the costimulatory receptor OX40 (CD134). Intravenous ivuxolimab was administered to patients every 2 weeks at six dose levels: 0.01, 0.1, 0.3, 1.5, 3 and 10 mg/kg. Among the 52 dose-escalation patients, some 19 had hepatocellular carcinoma, roughly 15 melanoma, 9 renal cell carcinoma and 9 head and neck cancer. In the dose-escalation cohort, roughly four fifths of patients were male, and the mean age was around 60 years, with a range of roughly 20 to 85. Patients were allowed to have had prior anti-PD-1, anti-PD-L1 or anti-CTLA-4 therapy, and less than 45% of the dose-escalation patients had previously received checkpoint inhibitors. Three dose-escalation patients achieved partial responses, one with hepatocellular carcinoma and two with cutaneous melanoma. Peripheral TCRbeta sequencing was intended to test whether TCR sequence diversity was altered and clonal T-cell expansion was caused by ivuxolimab. The paper covers the monotherapy dose-escalation part of the phase I ivuxolimab trial, which included N of about 50 patients. Beyond this particular receptor, the publication reports: In partial responders in the 0.1-3.0 mg/kg groups, normalized peripheral clonal expansion was found to be among the lowest, especially among CD8+ T cells. At doses of 0.1 to 3.0 mg/kg, clonal expansion of both CD4+ and CD8+ T cells in blood was seen between baseline and week 6. Low levels of normalized T-cell clonal expansion were also shown by some nonresponding patients. The antigen specificity of the peripheral T cells that underwent clonal expansion was not determined. After ivuxolimab, CD8+ T cells had more expanded clones than CD4+ T cells on average.

Patients with a history of autoimmune disease or receiving systemic immunosuppression were excluded from the trial. Peripheral blood for TCR sequencing was collected from all dose cohorts at baseline, on cycle 4 day 1, and on cycle 7 day 1. The samples were drawn from a first-in-human, open-label, multicenter phase I dose-escalation trial of ivuxolimab. Adults with locally advanced or metastatic melanoma, renal cell, hepatocellular, or head and neck squamous cell carcinoma were enrolled in the trial. Before TCR sequencing, CD4+ and CD8+ T cells were separately sorted from peripheral blood. Genomic DNA was extracted from sorted cells for sequencing of the TCRbeta CDR3 region. The immunoSEQ Assay was used for sequencing of TCRbeta CDR3 regions. This is the immuneACCESS table as TCRdb keeps it, with only in-frame sequences that have V and J called. A part of the clones is gone; compared with another copy, unresolved V genes explain less than half, and the rest is unexplained. For this sample there are under 50,000 clones; about 80% appear just once. The ten biggest clones cover over 7.5% of the sample.

A distance of 19 bases separates the germline ends of V and J, which lose 2 bases and 8 bases respectively. Inclusive of the bounding cysteine and phenylalanine, the CDR3 is 15 residues long. Here the CDR3 DNA is all that survives: 45 bases in frame from base 1. In the germline V gene (reference sequence), CDR1 corresponds to SGHNT and CDR2 to YYREEE. For this clone: Its antigen is not yet known. Base qualities are not recorded, but no much larger clone differs from it by a single base.

The sequence links TRBV5-4 to TRBJ2-5; D gene: possibly TRBD1, on 5 matching bases. The clonotype originates from an adult with an advanced solid tumor such as melanoma, head and neck, liver or kidney cancer. The source material was CD4+ or CD8+ T cells sorted from blood, sampled in a trial of the OX40 agonist ivuxolimab. Here is the DNA: TGTGCCAGCAGCTTCCGACAGAATCCAAGAGATACCCAGTACTTC. This gives the protein CASSFRQNPRDTQYF.